This TCR beta chain is drawn from a study of blood T cell repertoires in COVID-19. Study details: Italy, Spain and the United States were the sources of the convalescent and acute COVID-19 samples. Sources were T cells, B-cell-depleted T cells, or PBMCs; the material itself was cDNA or gDNA.

In Seattle, patients joined the study during active infection and were tracked longitudinally. Germline V gene data show CDR1 as MNHEY and CDR2 as SMNVEV (reference sequence). Trimming took 5 bases from V and 5 from J; bases not matched to a gene: 9. This CDR3 spans 15 amino acids. The data were produced by immunoSEQ multiplex PCR, yet TCRdb's version contains in-frame clones alone and is incomplete. Found here are some 300,000 clones, 90% of them singletons; the top ten hold around 0.98%. The clonotype was recovered from a woman between 35 and 50 years old with COVID-19, enrolled during active disease. Sequencing used peripheral blood. This sequence joins TRBV27 and TRBJ1-2; 9 bases agree with TRBD1. CDR3 residues: CASSINRGPRYGYTF. CDR3 coding DNA: TGTGCCAGCAGTATTAACAGGGGGCCGAGGTATGGCTACACCTTC.